This passage covers 7 T cell receptor beta chains from one sample sequenced in a study of blood T cell repertoires in COVID-19. The data were produced by immunoSEQ multiplex PCR, yet TCRdb's version contains in-frame clones alone and is incomplete. The sample lists approximately 230,000 clones, about 90% occurring once. The material sequenced was PBMCs or T cells enriched from blood (not recorded which). These receptor sequences come from a woman in her forties or fifties with acute COVID-19.

The CDR3 reads CASSWSSDTQYF. CDR3 nucleotides: TGTGCCAGCAGTTGGAGTTCAGATACGCAGTATTTT. The chain uses TRBV12-3 or TRBV12-4 and TRBJ2-3; no reliable D call. CDR3 length equals 12 residues. V gave up 4 bases and J gave up 4 bases, with 6 bases separating them.

The V call is TRBV29-1, the J call TRBJ2-2; D is perhaps TRBD2 (6 bases). CDR1 and CDR2 from the germline V gene are SQVTM and ANQGSEA. V lost 0 bases, J lost 4 bases, and 12 bases lay in between. The CDR3 runs to 15 residues. CDR3 sequence reads: CSVEEAEGGTGELFF. Here the CDR3 DNA reads TGCAGCGTTGAAGAAGCGGAGGGCGGCACCGGGGAGCTGTTTTTT.

V and J are TRBV29-1 and TRBJ1-5; possible D gene TRBD1, 6 bases. V was pared by 4 bases and J by 3 bases, with 10 bases between. CDR1 is SQVTM and CDR2 is ANQGSEA in the germline V gene. The CDR3 is made up of 13 amino acids. CDR3: CSVGQELNQPQHF. CDR3 DNA sequence: TGCAGCGTTGGACAGGAACTCAATCAGCCCCAGCATTTT. Combining the CDR3 with reference TRBV29-1 and TRBJ1-5 gives the whole variable domain SAVISQKPSRDICQRGTSLTIQCQVDSQVTMMFWYRQQPGQSLTLIATANQGSEATYESGFVIDKFPISRPNLTFSTLTVSNMSPEDSSIYLCSVGQELNQPQHFGDGTRLSIL.

This clone was detected only once. The CDR3 loop reads CAGDRGYAGGYTF. CDR3 DNA sequence: TGTGCCGGGGACAGGGGGTATGCGGGTGGCTACACCTTC. The chain employs TRBV21-1 and TRBJ1-2; the D segment call TRBD1 is taken from the table without a DNA check. TRBV21-1 is listed as a pseudogene. The CDR3 length is 13 residues.

The chain recombines TRBV11-3 with TRBJ2-7; tentatively, D is TRBD2 (6 bases). V shed 3 bases and J shed 6 bases, with 18 bases lying between them. This CDR3 spans 15 amino acids. CDR1 is SGHNT and CDR2 is YENEEA in the germline V gene. The CDR3 region has the DNA TGTGCCAGCAGCTTGTCCGGGACTGATGCTCCCGAGCAGTACTTC. It specifies CASSLSGTDAPEQYF.

The V call is TRBV29-1, the J call TRBJ1-2; tentative D call: TRBD1 (5 bases). The germline gives CDR1 SQVTM, CDR2 ANQGSEA. V lost 4 bases, J lost 7 bases, and 16 bases lay in between. The CDR3 covers 13 residues. This CDR3 reads CSVGTGGERGYTF. CDR3 in DNA: TGCAGCGTTGGGACCGGGGGGGAGCGTGGCTACACCTTC.

The genes are TRBV9 and TRBJ2-5; TRBD2 matches 9 bases. Germline V gives CDR1 SGDLS, CDR2 YYNGEE. The CDR3 consists of 17 residues. After removal of 0 bases from V and 0 bases from J, the junction contained 6 bases not matched to a gene. The CDR3: CASSVAGAGGNQETQYF. CDR3 bases: TGTGCCAGCAGCGTAGCCGGAGCGGGAGGTAACCAAGAGACCCAGTACTTC.